The clone carrying this T cell receptor (beta chain) was counted only a few times. The sample originates from a study of T cell changes during pregnancy in multiple sclerosis. The table came from immunoSEQ multiplex PCR; TCRdb's copy has only in-frame clones and leaves some out. The data contain some 41,000 clones, about 94% of them singletons. With V trimmed by 3 bases and J by 0 bases, 2 bases remained unmatched. Per germline, CDR1 MDHEN and CDR2 SYDVKM. The CDR3 is made up of 16 amino acids. This receptor was identified in a female donor with multiple sclerosis, enrolled in a pregnancy study. The starting material was CD8+ T cells from peripheral blood mononuclear cells, obtained in the third trimester of pregnancy. This chain links TRBV28 with TRBJ2-2, with 9 bases aligning to TRBD2. The DNA for the CDR3 is TGTGCCAGCAGTTTTAGACTAGCGGCGAACACCGGGGAGCTGTTTTTT. This sequence encodes CASSFRLAANTGELFF.